This T cell receptor beta chain was obtained from a study of blood T cell repertoires in COVID-19. Study-level background: Spain, Italy and the United States supplied samples that represented acute and convalescent COVID-19.

In terms of age and location, participants ranged from about 18 to 95 years and lived in about two dozen US areas. Some clones are missing from TCRdb's copy, which holds only in-frame ones; the method was immunoSEQ multiplex PCR. The sample has about 280,000 clones; just under 90% are singletons. Trimming took off 0 bases at V and 6 bases at J, with 6 bases between the two ends. Germline V gene sequence: CDR1 SGHAT, CDR2 FQNNGV. The CDR3 contains 13 residues. The receptor comes from a woman in her twenties or thirties with acute COVID-19. The sample comprised PBMCs or T cells enriched from blood (not recorded which). The rearrangement links TRBV11-2 to TRBJ2-1; D gene unclear. The CDR3 loop reads CASSLDTGNEQFF. CDR3 nucleotide sequence: TGTGCCAGCAGCTTAGACACGGGCAATGAGCAGTTCTTC.